This T cell receptor beta chain derives from a study of graft-versus-host responses after intestinal transplantation. On the study more broadly: Induction using anti-thymocyte globulin, followed by tacrolimus and steroids for approximately three years, was given to all recipients. Study results and caveats: GvH clones turned up in recipient marrow; some had shown up first in ileum or blood.

As regards this clone: What it binds is not known.

The protocol was immunoSEQ multiplex PCR, while the TCRdb copy is restricted to in-frame clones and leaves out a portion. The data contain tens of thousands of clones, around nine tenths of them seen just once; the ten biggest clones take up roughly 8%. This sample comprised unstimulated CD8+ T cells sorted from spleen or lymph node cells, obtained before transplant. The clonotype originates from a human donor who was the organ donor for an intestinal transplant.

The CDR3 loop reads CASSSDSYEQYF. In nucleotides, the CDR3 is TGCGCCAGCAGCTCGGATTCCTACGAGCAGTACTTC. This chain uses TRBV4-1 with TRBJ2-7; no clear D gene. The CDR3 length is 12 residues. V was shortened by 5 bases and J by 1 base, with 6 bases between the two germline ends. Germline CDR1 MGHRA, CDR2 YSYEKL.